These 12 T cell receptor beta chains share one sample of origin, sequenced in a study of CD4 T cells in relation to SARS-CoV-2 and coronaviruses. Antigens of these TCRs are unknown. TCRdb's copy holds only in-frame clones and misses some; the assay was immunoSEQ multiplex PCR. Altogether about 41,000 clones are present, around 82% being singletons, with the ten largest covering 1% to 1.5%. Sequences were obtained from naive CD4+ T cells from PBMCs, cultured in vitro. The subset was: naive CD4+ T cells isolated by negative enrichment. These receptors were obtained from an adult with COVID-19.

The chain joins TRBV7-6 to TRBJ2-7; no firm D call. Trimming stripped 1 base from V and 2 bases from J, with 6 bases between. This CDR3 is 13 amino acids long. The germline V gene has CDR1 SGHVS and CDR2 FNYEAQ. The CDR3 reads CASSLEPTYEQYF. CDR3 nucleotide sequence: TGTGCCAGCAGCTTAGAACCCACCTACGAGCAGTACTTC.

J is TRBJ2-3 and V is TRBV19, with D possibly matching TRBD2 (5 bases). Trimming took off 5 bases at V and 1 base at J, with 19 bases between the two ends. This CDR3 contains 17 residues. The germline V gene has CDR1 LNHDA and CDR2 SQIVND (reference sequence). The CDR3 DNA sequence: TGTGCCAGTAGTCCCTTTGTAAGCGGACGGGGCACAGATACGCAGTATTTT. Translating it yields CASSPFVSGRGTDTQYF. Based on the CDR3 plus reference TRBV19 and TRBJ2-3, the full variable domain is DGGITQSPKYLFRKEGQNVTLSCEQNLNHDAMYWYRQDPGQGLRLIYYSQIVNDFQKGDIAEGYSVSREKKESFPLTVTSAQKNPTAFYLCASSPFVSGRGTDTQYFGPGTRLTVL.

V is TRBV20-1 and J is TRBJ1-1, with D tentatively TRBD1 (5 bases). Trimming pared 8 bases from V and 12 bases from J, leaving 19 bases between. CDR1 is DFQATT, CDR2 SNEGSKA, per germline (reference sequence). The length of the CDR3 is 11 residues. CDR3 DNA sequence: TGCAGTCCCACTGCCGGCAGGGATACTTTCTTT. This translates into CSPTAGRDTFF.

The genes are TRBV7-9 and TRBJ2-3; perhaps TRBD2 as D (5 bases). Between the trimmed V and J ends, which lost 5 bases and 4 bases, there was a span of 10 bases. CDR3 size: 13 residues. Germline V gene data show CDR1 as SEHNR and CDR2 as FQNEAQ (reference sequence). The CDR3 loop reads CASSPPGADTQYF. CDR3 bases: TGTGCCAGCAGCCCCCCCGGGGCAGATACGCAGTATTTT. The full variable domain, rest sourced from reference TRBV7-9 and TRBJ2-3, is DTGVSQNPRHKITKRGQNVTFRCDPISEHNRLYWYRQTLGQGPEFLTYFQNEAQLEKSRLLSDRFSAERPKGSFSTLEIQRTEQGDSAMYLCASSPPGADTQYFGPGTRLTVL.

The gene calls are TRBV5-5 and TRBJ1-1; D is unresolved. The CDR3 runs 16 residues. CDR1 SGHKS and CDR2 YYEKEE come from the germline V gene (reference sequence). The ends were cut back, 0 bases at V and 5 bases at J, with 17 bases in the middle. The CDR3 sequence: CASSLGPLGYGTEAFF. CDR3 sequence (DNA): TGTGCCAGCAGCTTGGGACCCCTGGGGTACGGGACTGAAGCTTTCTTT.

This chain links TRBV11-2 with TRBJ2-3; D gene uncertain. Germline CDR1 is SGHAT and CDR2 is FQNNGV. The V end lost 1 base, the J end lost 2 bases, and 10 bases lay between the germline ends. The CDR3 sequence is 15 residues long. CDR3 in amino acids: CASSLGAVVTDTQYF. The CDR3, as DNA: TGTGCCAGCAGCTTAGGGGCTGTGGTCACAGATACGCAGTATTTT.

The chain links TRBV9 to TRBJ2-2; D unresolved. The CDR3 extends over 14 amino acids. Trimming shortened V by 2 bases and J by 5 bases, and 10 bases separated the two germline ends. Germline loops: CDR1 SGDLS, CDR2 YYNGEE. The CDR3 DNA is TGTGCCAGCAGCGTGGGGTCTGTGACCGGGGAGCTGTTTTTT. This translates into CASSVGSVTGELFF. Supplemented by reference TRBV9 and TRBJ2-2, the full variable domain reads DSGVTQTPKHLITATGQRVTLRCSPRSGDLSVYWYQQSLDQGLQFLIQYYNGEERAKGNILERFSAQQFPDLHSELNLSSLELGDSALYFCASSVGSVTGELFFGEGSRLTVL.

This sequence joins TRBV27 and TRBJ2-1, with 7 bases fitting TRBD2. The CDR3 length is 17 residues. The germline V gene has CDR1 MNHEY and CDR2 SMNVEV (reference sequence). V shed 8 bases, J shed 9 bases, and the junction held 22 bases outside the gene matches. The CDR3: CASASSLKREAFSEQFF. The CDR3 DNA sequence: TGTGCCAGCGCATCGTCCCTCAAACGGGAGGCCTTTAGTGAGCAGTTCTTC.

The chain links TRBV30 to TRBJ2-1, with 9 bases matching TRBD2. The germline V gene has CDR1 GTSNPN and CDR2 SVGIG (reference sequence). The CDR3 spans 12 residues. Trimming at V came to 4 bases and at J to 5 bases, leaving 0 bases not matched to a gene. The CDR3 spells CAWTSGNNEQFF. CDR3 DNA: TGTGCCTGGACTAGCGGGAACAATGAGCAGTTCTTC.

V is TRBV6-5 and J is TRBJ1-5; TRBD1 aligns across 7 bases. With V trimmed by 6 bases and J by 1 base, 0 bases remained unmatched. The CDR3 covers 13 residues. Germline loops: CDR1 MNHEY, CDR2 SVGAGI. The CDR3 DNA is TGTGCCAGCAGGACAGGGAGCAATCAGCCCCAGCATTTT. Translated: CASRTGSNQPQHF.

The chain joins TRBV5-1 to TRBJ2-5; no definite D call. Germline CDR1 reads SGHRS; CDR2 reads YFSETQ. The CDR3 length is 11 residues. The V and J ends lost 0 bases and 3 bases respectively, with 0 bases between them. The CDR3 sequence is CASSLEETQYF. In nucleotides, the CDR3 is TGCGCCAGCAGCTTGGAAGAGACCCAGTACTTC.

This clone was counted a single time. The chain joins TRBV4-2 to TRBJ2-1; 10 bases are a match to TRBD1. This CDR3 has 12 amino acids. Germline lookup yields CDR1 LGHNA and CDR2 YNFKEQ. The trim removed 6 bases at V and 9 bases at J, leaving 2 bases unmatched. CDR3 DNA: TGTGCCAGCAGTGGGACAGGGGTTGAGCAGTTCTTC. This translates into CASSGTGVEQFF.